This T cell receptor (beta chain) emerged from a study of blood T cell repertoires in COVID-19. The V and J ends lost 5 bases and 2 bases, in that order; junction bases with no gene match: 9. The length of the CDR3 is 16 residues. Germline CDR1 LNHDA, CDR2 SQIVND (reference sequence). Participants came from some 23 US areas, aged roughly 18 to 89 years. In the authors' workflow: For nucleated cells, counts were estimated from reference gene primer amplification. Method: immunoSEQ multiplex PCR; TCRdb's copy keeps in-frame clones and lacks some. The DNA was the basis for D and trimming; V, J and clone size are from that table. The repertoire holds around 200,000 clones, with roughly 85% as singletons.

The TCR comes from a man aged 40-50 years who had recovered from COVID-19. The sample taken for sequencing was PBMCs or T cells enriched from blood (not recorded which). The chain combines TRBV19 with TRBJ1-5; TRBD1 matches at 7 bases. The CDR3 protein is CASSPVTGFGNQPQHF. The CDR3 nucleotides read TGTGCCAGTAGTCCTGTGACAGGGTTCGGCAATCAGCCCCAGCATTTT.